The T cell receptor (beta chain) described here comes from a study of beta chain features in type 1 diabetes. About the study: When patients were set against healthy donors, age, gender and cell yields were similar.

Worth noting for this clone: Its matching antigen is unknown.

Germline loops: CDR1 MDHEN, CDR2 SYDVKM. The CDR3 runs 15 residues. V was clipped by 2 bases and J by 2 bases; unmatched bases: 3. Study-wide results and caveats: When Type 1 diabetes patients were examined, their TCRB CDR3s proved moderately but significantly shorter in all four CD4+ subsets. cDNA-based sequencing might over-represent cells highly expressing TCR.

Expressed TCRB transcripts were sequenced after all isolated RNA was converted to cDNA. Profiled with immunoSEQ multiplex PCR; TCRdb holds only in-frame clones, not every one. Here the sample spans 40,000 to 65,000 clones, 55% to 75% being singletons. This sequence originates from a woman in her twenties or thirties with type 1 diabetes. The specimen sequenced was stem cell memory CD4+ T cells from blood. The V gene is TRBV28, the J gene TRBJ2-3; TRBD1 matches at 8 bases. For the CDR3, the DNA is TGTGCCAGCAGTTTACAGGGGGCAGTCACAGATACGCAGTATTTT. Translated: CASSLQGAVTDTQYF. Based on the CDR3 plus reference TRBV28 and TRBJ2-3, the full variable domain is DVKVTQSSRYLVKRTGEKVFLECVQDMDHENMFWYRQDPGLGLRLIYFSYDVKMKEKGDIPEGYSVSREKKERFSLILESASTNQTSMYLCASSLQGAVTDTQYFGPGTRLTVL.